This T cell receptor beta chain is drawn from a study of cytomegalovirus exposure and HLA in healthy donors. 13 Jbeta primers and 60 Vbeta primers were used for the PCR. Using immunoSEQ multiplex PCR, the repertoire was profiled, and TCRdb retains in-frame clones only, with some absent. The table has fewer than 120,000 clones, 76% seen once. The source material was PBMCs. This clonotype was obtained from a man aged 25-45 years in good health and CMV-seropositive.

The CDR3 DNA reads as TGTGCCAGCTCACCACGGAGAGGGGGCCGGTCCCGCCCCCTGGGGACCGGGGAGCTGTTTTTT. Encoded protein: CASSPRRGGRSRPLGTGELFF. V and J are TRBV18 and TRBJ2-2, with 7 bases matching TRBD1. V was clipped by 1 base and J by 5 bases; unmatched bases: 22. CDR1 and CDR2 from the germline V gene are KGHSH and LQKENI. This CDR3 spans 21 amino acids.